This T cell receptor beta chain was identified during a study of Graves' ophthalmopathy and Graves' hyperthyroidism. This clonotype was counted ten times or more. The CDR3 runs 15 residues. Trimming removed 0 bases from V and 3 bases from J, with 11 bases in between. Germline CDR1 reads MNHNS; CDR2 reads SASEGT. RNA transcripts were the template, and TCR beta CDR3 regions were amplified from them. HTBI-primed first-round RT-PCR preceded second-round multiplex PCR. Each CDR3 protein is one row after TCRdb ran MiXCR on the multiplex PCR reads. The data contain about 390,000 distinct CDR3 sequences, roughly 15% of them seen just once; the ten biggest clones take up 5.5% to 7%.

The receptor comes from a woman aged 18-29 years with stable Graves' hyperthyroidism. V usage is TRBV6-1 and J usage is TRBJ1-1; a weak D match, TRBD1 (5 bases). Input material: peripheral blood. The CDR3 bases are TGTGCCAGCAGTGAAGCGGCAGGGTGGGACACTGAAGCTTTCTTT. It encodes CASSEAAGWDTEAFF.